Presented here are 21 T cell receptor beta chains from one specimen sequenced in a study of identical twins. TCRdb used MiXCR to reprocess the 5' RACE reads, holding one entry per CDR3 protein. This sample carries about 470,000 distinct CDR3 sequences, roughly 24% of them seen once, and the ten largest clones take just under 3%. These data are also associated with another study on T cells expressing NK-cell markers.

Sequenced: CD4+ T cells sorted from blood. These receptors were taken from a woman aged 18-30 years in good health.

The CDR3 nucleotides are TGCAGTGCTTGGTCGATTGGCATGAACACTGAAGCTTTCTTT. Protein: CSAWSIGMNTEAFF. The V gene is TRBV20-1, the J gene TRBJ1-1, with unresolved D. Trimming shortened V by 5 bases and J by 0 bases, and 13 bases separated the two germline ends. Germline values: CDR1 DFQATT, CDR2 SNEGSKA (reference sequence). The length of the CDR3 is 14 residues.

The chain recombines TRBV12-3 or TRBV12-4 with TRBJ1-2, with TRBD1 matching 7 bases. The length of the CDR3 is 13 residues. J was trimmed by 7 bases and V by 6 bases; bases with no gene match: 8. The CDR3 coding sequence is TGTGCCAGCAGCCCCACAGGGGAGGGTGGCTACACCTTC. Residues: CASSPTGEGGYTF.

The chain uses TRBV5-1 and TRBJ1-6; 9 bases match TRBD1. Germline V gives CDR1 SGHRS, CDR2 YFSETQ. With V trimmed by 4 bases and J by 9 bases, 11 bases remained unmatched. This CDR3 has 16 amino acids. CDR3 nucleotides: TGCGCCAGCAGCAGTCCGGGACAGGGATCTTCTTCACCCCTCCACTTT. Amino acids: CASSSPGQGSSSPLHF.

Only a few counts were recorded for this clonotype. The CDR3 protein is CASSSRDRPDTQYF. The CDR3 nucleotides are TGTGCCAGCAGTTCGAGGGACCGTCCAGATACGCAGTATTTT. The rearrangement links TRBV12-3 or TRBV12-4 to TRBJ2-3; the D gene could be TRBD1 or TRBD2 (5 bases each). The CDR3 is 14 amino acids. V dropped 4 bases and J dropped 4 bases, with 12 bases sitting between them.

This clonotype was found a few times. V is TRBV10-3 and J is TRBJ2-3; no firm D call. In germline, CDR1 is ENHRY, CDR2 SYGVKD. This CDR3 region has 15 residues. V lost 6 bases and J 2 bases, leaving 15 bases between the germline ends. The CDR3 here is CAISDPSDPTDTQYF. In DNA form, the CDR3 reads TGTGCCATCAGCGACCCCTCTGATCCCACAGATACGCAGTATTTT.

V gene TRBV6-2 or TRBV6-3 combines with J gene TRBJ2-7, with D unresolved. The germline V gene has CDR1 MNHEY and CDR2 SVGEGT. Trimming cost V 6 bases and J 2 bases, with 11 bases left between them. The CDR3 loop spans 13 amino acids. The CDR3 coding sequence is TGTGCCAGCAGCCAGACGGAACCCTACGAGCAGTACTTC. Its translation: CASSQTEPYEQYF.

The sample holds a few counts of this clonotype. The gene calls are TRBV29-1 and TRBJ1-2, with unresolved D. This CDR3 has 12 amino acids. V was pared by 6 bases and J by 8 bases, with 16 bases between. Germline V gives CDR1 SQVTM, CDR2 ANQGSEA. CDR3 DNA: TGCAGCGTAACCGGACGGGGAGGGGGCTACACCTTC. Its protein product is CSVTGRGGGYTF.

There are a few counts of this clonotype. This CDR3 reads CASSLGTTLGDTQYF. The CDR3 DNA is TGTGCCAGCAGTTTAGGGACTACCCTAGGAGATACGCAGTATTTT. The genes are TRBV12-3 or TRBV12-4 and TRBJ2-3; D may be TRBD2 (6 bases). The V gene lost 1 base and the J gene lost 5 bases, with 13 bases spanning the gap. The CDR3 runs to 15 residues.

The V call is TRBV5-1, the J call TRBJ2-1; no firm D call. Germline V gene sequence: CDR1 SGHRS, CDR2 YFSETQ. This CDR3 is 14 amino acids long. V lost 4 bases to trimming and J lost 6 bases, with 14 bases between them. The CDR3 spells CASSVRLSLNEQFF. CDR3 nucleotide sequence: TGCGCCAGCAGCGTAAGACTGAGTCTCAATGAGCAGTTCTTC.

This clonotype was seen a few times. The chain uses TRBV20-1 and TRBJ2-1; 8 nucleotides match TRBD2. V shed 3 bases and J 2 bases; nucleotides not matched to a gene: 6. The germline V gene encodes CDR1 DFQATT and CDR2 SNEGSKA (reference sequence). The CDR3 spans 15 residues. CDR3 residues: CSASTPGLAYNEQFF. Here the CDR3 DNA reads TGCAGTGCTAGTACCCCGGGACTAGCCTACAATGAGCAGTTCTTC.

This clonotype was seen more than once but under ten times. J is TRBJ2-3 and V is TRBV5-1; TRBD2 might be the D (6 bases). Germline V gene data show CDR1 as SGHRS and CDR2 as YFSETQ. This CDR3 contains 16 residues. Trimming removed 0 bases from V and 4 bases from J, with 15 bases in between. Here the CDR3 reads CASSLAAGIIPDTQYF. DNA for the CDR3: TGCGCCAGCAGCTTGGCAGCGGGTATAATTCCAGATACGCAGTATTTT. Looking up the rest from reference TRBV5-1 and TRBJ2-3 gives the full variable domain: KAGVTQTPRYLIKTRGQQVTLSCSPISGHRSVSWYQQTPGQGLQFLFEYFSETQRNKGNFPGRFSGRQFSNSRSEMNVSTLELGDSALYLCASSLAAGIIPDTQYFGPGTRLTVL.

The table lists this clonotype with a few counts. This rearrangement joins TRBV12-3 or TRBV12-4 to TRBJ2-5; D is perhaps TRBD1 (6 bases). V was trimmed by 2 bases and J by 9 bases, leaving 16 bases between them. The CDR3 has 14 residues. Written as DNA, the CDR3 is TGTGCCAGCAGTTTACTGGCTATCGAGGGGGCCCAGTACTTC. It specifies CASSLLAIEGAQYF.

This clonotype was counted only a few times. The chain carries TRBV6-2 or TRBV6-3 and TRBJ2-7; D might be TRBD2 (5 bases). The CDR3 runs to 14 residues. Germline V lookup: CDR1 MNHEY, CDR2 SVGEGT. The V gene lost 11 bases and the J gene lost 0 bases, with 17 bases spanning the gap. Here the CDR3 reads CAVNEDFTSYEQYF. CDR3 DNA sequence: TGTGCCGTAAACGAGGACTTCACCTCCTACGAGCAGTACTTC.

In its sample, this clonotype was seen a few times. The chain recombines TRBV20-1 with TRBJ2-3; 7 bases match TRBD2. Germline values: CDR1 DFQATT, CDR2 SNEGSKA (reference sequence). The ends lost 1 base at V and 4 bases at J; junction bases unmatched: 8. CDR3 length equals 15 residues. In DNA form, the CDR3 reads TGCAGTGCTAGAGGTACCCGGGGGGTCTCAGATACGCAGTATTTT. It translates to CSARGTRGVSDTQYF.

This clonotype was counted only a few times. The chain combines TRBV2 with TRBJ1-1, with 7 bases fitting TRBD1. Germline trimming cut 3 bases from V and 6 bases from J; bases unmatched to any gene: 7. CDR3 length equals 14 residues. CDR1 SNHLY and CDR2 FYNNEI come from the germline V gene. The CDR3 coding sequence is TGTGCCAGCAGTGATATTACAGGACAGGCTGAAGCTTTCTTT. It codes for CASSDITGQAEAFF.

This clonotype was seen only a few times. The genes are TRBV27 and TRBJ2-2; possibly TRBD1 or TRBD2 for D (5 bases each). Trimming cost V 0 bases and J 6 bases, with 11 bases left between them. The CDR3 is made up of 15 amino acids. Germline V gene sequence: CDR1 MNHEY, CDR2 SMNVEV (reference sequence). Here the CDR3 reads CASSLSGGGAGELFF. CDR3 sequence (DNA): TGTGCCAGCAGTTTATCGGGTGGGGGAGCCGGGGAGCTGTTTTTT.

This sequence joins TRBV10-3 and TRBJ2-7; the match to TRBD1 covers 10 bases. Germline assignment: CDR1 ENHRY and CDR2 SYGVKD. V lost 7 bases and J lost 9; bases outside the gene matches: 6. CDR3 length: 12 amino acids. The DNA for the CDR3 is TGTGCCATCACCCCGACAGGGGGCGGGCAGTACTTC. It is translated as CAITPTGGGQYF.

The gene calls are TRBV20-1 and TRBJ2-2; D gene unclear. The CDR3 has 13 amino acids. The V and J ends lost 3 bases and 4 bases respectively, with 9 bases between them. The germline gives CDR1 DFQATT, CDR2 SNEGSKA (reference sequence). CDR3 DNA sequence: TGCAGTGCTAGTAATCTGGGCACCGGGGAGCTGTTTTTT. It specifies CSASNLGTGELFF.

This rearrangement joins TRBV14 to TRBJ2-7, with D possibly TRBD2 on 6 matching bases. The CDR3 sequence is 18 residues long. CDR1 and CDR2 from the germline V gene are SGHDN and FVKESK. The V end lost 4 bases, the J end lost 5 bases, and 27 bases lay between the germline ends. CDR3 bases: TGTGCCAGCAGCCGACCCTCCTTTCCGACTAGAACCCCCAACGAGCAGTACTTC. Protein sequence: CASSRPSFPTRTPNEQYF.

The chain uses TRBV29-1 and TRBJ2-5; a weak D match, TRBD1 (6 bases). V was clipped by 7 bases and J by 5 bases, with 14 bases between them. CDR1 SQVTM and CDR2 ANQGSEA come from the germline V gene. The CDR3 consists of 12 residues. As DNA, the CDR3 is TGCAGCGGGGCCCAGGGGATGGAGACCCAGTACTTC. Translation: CSGAQGMETQYF.

This clonotype occurred a few times. The chain employs TRBV5-1 and TRBJ1-1; 8 bases agree with TRBD1. This CDR3 spans 15 amino acids. In germline, CDR1 is SGHRS, CDR2 YFSETQ. V lost 3 bases and J lost 1; bases outside the gene matches: 5. The CDR3 DNA reads as TGCGCCAGCAGCTACGACAGGGGTTGGAACACTGAAGCTTTCTTT. This gives the protein CASSYDRGWNTEAFF. The full variable domain, in which reference TRBV5-1 and TRBJ1-1 provide the parts outside the CDR3, is KAGVTQTPRYLIKTRGQQVTLSCSPISGHRSVSWYQQTPGQGLQFLFEYFSETQRNKGNFPGRFSGRQFSNSRSEMNVSTLELGDSALYLCASSYDRGWNTEAFFGQGTRLTVV.